This TCR beta chain was sequenced for a study of CD8 T cells in Susac syndrome. Concerning this clonotype itself: Its antigen is unidentified.

RNA was extracted with the RNeasy kit, and a quantity of about 0.45 to 1 ug was reverse transcribed using random hexamers. A multiplex approach, immunoSEQ multiplex PCR, amplified TCR beta CDR3 across 54 Vbeta and 13 Jbeta. TCRdb processed the immunoSEQ multiplex PCR reads anew with MiXCR; each CDR3 protein has one entry. The table has around 300,000 distinct CDR3 sequences, 65% to 90% seen once; the top ten hold 0.2% to 0.25%. Study-wide results and caveats: It was acknowledged in the study that the number of individuals who were included in its TCR sequencing and HLA analysis was relatively small.

CD8+ and CD4+ blood T cells underwent TCR beta sequencing. FACS enriched CD8+ TEMRA cells, while bulk CD8+ and CD4+ were negatively isolated. The CDR3 is made up of 15 amino acids. With 7 bases clipped from V and 3 bases from J, the junction kept 7 bases outside the gene matches. Germline values: CDR1 MDHEN, CDR2 SYDVKM. This TCR was sampled from a human donor with multiple sclerosis. The source material was CD8+ T cells from PBMCs. V gene TRBV28 combines with J gene TRBJ1-5; 9 bases map to TRBD1. The CDR3 protein is CASTNRGPVNQPQHF. The CDR3 DNA reads as TGTGCCAGCACCAACAGGGGGCCGGTCAATCAGCCCCAGCATTTT.